In its sample, the clone carrying this T cell receptor beta chain was seen once. The antigen is unknown. The sample comes from a study of cytomegalovirus exposure and HLA in healthy donors. For the study at large: Unique TCRs from HLA-typed donors, 75 million to 100 million of them, were held in an early data release.

It was with 60 Vbeta and 13 Jbeta primers that the PCR ran. Here immunoSEQ multiplex PCR was the method, and the copy in TCRdb shows in-frame clones only, minus some. Seen here are roughly 180,000 clones, more than 70% observed once, and the top ten hold approximately 1.6%. Study conclusions and caveats: CMV serostatus alone was available as immune exposure information.

Germline CDR1 ENHRY, CDR2 SYGVKD. Trimming stripped 11 bases from V and 0 bases from J, with 7 bases between. This CDR3 contains 11 residues. The gene calls are TRBV10-3 and TRBJ1-1; D ambiguous. This TCR was sampled from a male donor in good health and CMV-seronegative. Sample: PBMCs. The CDR3 coding sequence is TGTGCCGTGGCCATGAACACTGAAGCTTTCTTT. It is translated as CAVAMNTEAFF.